Shown below are 25 T cell receptor beta chains from a single sample sequenced in a study of identical twins. TCRdb itself ran the 5' RACE reads through MiXCR, one entry per CDR3 protein. The data hold roughly 630,000 distinct CDR3 sequences, with roughly 7.2% observed a single time. Separately, the same data were catalogued under a study of yellow fever vaccine responses in identical twins.

The sample comprised PBMCs. These receptors were obtained from a woman aged 18-30 years in good health.

V and J are TRBV20-1 and TRBJ2-1; D is uncertain. The CDR3 runs to 16 residues. Germline CDR1 and CDR2: DFQATT and SNEGSKA (reference sequence). V lost 6 bases and J lost 5, with 23 bases in between. The CDR3 region has the DNA TGCAGTGCAAAGACCGGGCCGGGTAGCCCAGACAATGAGCAGTTCTTC. It is translated as CSAKTGPGSPDNEQFF.

This clonotype was counted ten times or more. The CDR3 bases are TGTGCCAGCAGTTCCCCCGCGACAGGAAAGAGAGCTTTCTTT. The encoded protein is CASSSPATGKRAFF. V gene TRBV12-3 or TRBV12-4 combines with J gene TRBJ1-1; maybe TRBD1 (6 bases). The CDR3 totals 14 residues. V was pared by 4 bases and J by 10 bases, with 19 bases between.

Many counts were recorded for this clonotype. The V and J genes are TRBV29-1 and TRBJ2-1, with D uncertain. The V end lost 6 bases, the J end lost 4 bases, and 10 bases lay between the germline ends. Germline lookup yields CDR1 SQVTM and CDR2 ANQGSEA. CDR3 size: 12 residues. This CDR3 reads CSVMASYNEQFF. For the CDR3, the DNA is TGCAGCGTAATGGCTAGTTACAATGAGCAGTTCTTC.

The chain links TRBV20-1 to TRBJ1-5; 10 bases fit TRBD1. V shed 6 bases and J 6 bases; nucleotides not matched to a gene: 8. The CDR3 runs to 14 residues. Germline V CDR1 and CDR2: DFQATT, SNEGSKA (reference sequence). In DNA, the CDR3 is TGCAGTGCCGGGGACAGGGGCGAGAGTCAGCCCCAGCATTTT. Protein sequence: CSAGDRGESQPQHF.

This chain uses TRBV21-1 with TRBJ1-2; TRBD1, the table's D call, was not compared with the DNA. TRBV21-1 is marked as a pseudogene. The CDR3 covers 15 residues. The CDR3 region is CASSKVRGHSYGYTF. The CDR3 region has the DNA TGTGCCAGCAGCAAAGTAAGGGGACATTCCTATGGCTACACCTTC.

This chain links TRBV23-1 with TRBJ1-1; 9 bases are a match to TRBD1. TRBV23-1 is classed as an ORF, of uncertain function. The CDR3 extends over 19 amino acids. Trimming at V came to 1 base and at J to 5 bases, leaving 17 bases not matched to a gene. CDR3 bases: TGCGCCAGCAGTCAATGCGGTTCCGGGACAGGGCGTGGGAATACTGAAGCTTTCTTT. Its translation: CASSQCGSGTGRGNTEAFF.

This clonotype was recorded a few times. The chain combines TRBV12-3 or TRBV12-4 with TRBJ2-3; TRBD2 matches 13 bases. The CDR3 runs 17 residues. V shed 7 bases, J shed 3 bases, and the junction held 10 bases outside the gene matches. The CDR3 protein is CASTGRLAGGKTDTQYF. CDR3 coding DNA: TGTGCCAGCACCGGACGACTAGCGGGGGGCAAAACAGATACGCAGTATTTT.

This clonotype was counted many times. J is TRBJ1-5 and V is TRBV2, with D possibly TRBD1 on 6 matching bases. The CDR3 sequence is 15 residues long. Trimming removed 4 bases from V and 0 bases from J, with 10 bases in between. Germline V gene lookup returns CDR1 SNHLY and CDR2 FYNNEI. DNA for the CDR3: TGTGCCAGCAGTGTCGGGACAATTAGCAATCAGCCCCAGCATTTT. Its protein product is CASSVGTISNQPQHF.

This clonotype was seen only a few times. CDR3 loop: CASSDAGGGFF. The CDR3 DNA is TGTGCCAGCAGTGACGCAGGGGGCGGGTTCTTC. This rearrangement joins TRBV12-3 or TRBV12-4 to TRBJ2-1; 8 bases align to TRBD1. Trimming at V came to 5 bases and at J to 15 bases, leaving 6 bases not matched to a gene. This CDR3 has 11 residues.

The chain carries TRBV20-1 and TRBJ2-3; TRBD2 is a possible D gene (6 bases). CDR1 is DFQATT, CDR2 SNEGSKA, per germline (reference sequence). This CDR3 is built from 16 residues. V lost 1 base and J 4 bases, leaving 18 bases between the germline ends. This CDR3 is CSARGWGRLVSDTQYF. The CDR3 DNA follows: TGCAGTGCTAGAGGTTGGGGGAGGCTAGTCTCAGATACGCAGTATTTT.

The gene calls are TRBV10-3 and TRBJ2-4; D remains ambiguous. The CDR3 is 13 residues long. Trimming took 3 bases from V and 6 from J, leaving 9 bases between them. Looked up from germline, CDR1 is ENHRY and CDR2 is SYGVKD. The CDR3 here is CAISEGFGNIQYF. The CDR3 DNA reads as TGTGCCATCAGTGAAGGGTTTGGAAACATTCAGTACTTC.

The genes are TRBV12-3 or TRBV12-4 and TRBJ2-4; 14 bases line up with TRBD2. There are 18 residues in the CDR3. The J segment lost 0 bases and the V segment lost 7 bases, leaving 8 bases of the junction unmatched. Written as DNA, the CDR3 is TGTGCCAGCACCCGGACTAGCGGGGGGACTGAAGCCAAAAACATTCAGTACTTC. Its translation: CASTRTSGGTEAKNIQYF.

This clonotype showed up just a few times. This chain connects TRBV4-1 to TRBJ1-1; no reliable D call. The V and J ends lost 11 bases and 1 base respectively, with 17 bases between them. The length of the CDR3 is 14 residues. The germline gives CDR1 MGHRA, CDR2 YSYEKL. CDR3 amino acids: CASALKRENTEAFF. CDR3 in DNA: TGCGCCTCGGCTCTCAAACGGGAGAACACTGAAGCTTTCTTT.

In its sample, this clonotype was seen many times. CDR3 amino acids: CSARRRGRVDEQFF. As DNA, the CDR3 is TGCAGCGCTCGAAGGCGGGGCCGCGTCGATGAGCAGTTCTTC. This chain connects TRBV29-1 to TRBJ2-1; a possible D gene is TRBD2 (6 bases). Germline lookup yields CDR1 SQVTM and CDR2 ANQGSEA. With 7 bases removed from V and 8 bases from J, the gap between germline ends came to 21 bases. The CDR3 is 14 amino acids.

The CDR3 reads CASSHSAGGTDTQYF. For the CDR3, the DNA is TGCGCCAGCAGCCACTCAGCGGGAGGTACAGATACGCAGTATTTT. The chain joins TRBV4-1 to TRBJ2-3; TRBD2 matches 9 bases. Germline V gene data show CDR1 as MGHRA and CDR2 as YSYEKL. This CDR3 has 15 amino acids. With 3 bases clipped from V and 3 bases from J, the junction kept 4 bases outside the gene matches.

This clonotype has ten or more counts. The chain combines TRBV10-3 with TRBJ1-5; D is undetermined. V gave up 3 bases and J gave up 3 bases, with 12 bases separating them. The CDR3 is 15 amino acids. Germline CDR1 and CDR2: ENHRY and SYGVKD. The CDR3: CAISELDGNNQPQHF. The CDR3 DNA sequence: TGTGCCATCAGTGAACTTGACGGAAACAATCAGCCCCAGCATTTT.

There are a few counts of this clonotype. V gene TRBV5-1 combines with J gene TRBJ2-1, with 8 bases that match TRBD2. The J segment lost 5 bases and the V segment lost 6 bases, leaving 10 bases of the junction unmatched. In germline, CDR1 is SGHRS, CDR2 YFSETQ. The CDR3 is 15 amino acids. The CDR3 nucleotides read TGCGCCAGCACCAGGACACAGCGGGAGAACAATGAGCAGTTCTTC. It specifies CASTRTQRENNEQFF.

This clonotype was seen ten or more times. V usage is TRBV10-3 and J usage is TRBJ2-5, with D unclear. Germline V CDR1 and CDR2: ENHRY, SYGVKD. Trimming took 2 bases from V and 5 from J, leaving 6 bases between them. The CDR3 runs 12 residues. The CDR3 spells CAISELRETQYF. DNA of the CDR3: TGTGCCATCAGTGAGCTCCGGGAGACCCAGTACTTC.

This clonotype has ten or more counts. CDR3 nucleotide sequence: TGCGCCAGCAGCTTAGGAGGGGGCAGCACCGGGGAGCTGTTTTTT. Translated: CASSLGGGSTGELFF. This sequence joins TRBV5-1 and TRBJ2-2, with D perhaps matching TRBD1 (7 bases). The V gene's germline CDR1 is SGHRS and CDR2 YFSETQ. Trimming cost V 2 bases and J 4 bases, with 12 bases left between them. CDR3 length: 15 amino acids.

This clonotype appeared many times. V and J are TRBV4-1 and TRBJ1-6, with TRBD1 as a possible D gene (6 bases). Trimming left V 4 bases short and J 7 bases short, with 8 bases between. Germline loops: CDR1 MGHRA, CDR2 YSYEKL. This CDR3 spans 13 amino acids. The CDR3 region has the DNA TGCGCCAGCAGCCGGACAGAGAATTCACCCCTCCACTTT. Translating it yields CASSRTENSPLHF.

This chain links TRBV24-1 with TRBJ2-1; D is unresolved. CDR1 is KGHDR and CDR2 is SFDVKD in the germline V gene. The V gene lost 7 bases and the J gene lost 9 bases, with 12 bases spanning the gap. This CDR3 region has 12 residues. The CDR3 loop is CATSGSEAEQFF. For the CDR3, the DNA is TGTGCCACCAGCGGCTCTGAGGCTGAGCAGTTCTTC.

This clonotype came up many times. V gene TRBV20-1 combines with J gene TRBJ2-3; possibly TRBD1 or TRBD2 for D (6 bases each). Germline CDR1 and CDR2: DFQATT and SNEGSKA (reference sequence). CDR3 length: 14 amino acids. The germline V and J ends were trimmed by 3 bases and 6 bases, with 16 bases remaining between them. The CDR3 loop is CSASEGGPKDTQYF. CDR3 DNA sequence: TGCAGTGCTAGTGAGGGGGGTCCTAAGGATACGCAGTATTTT.

This chain joins TRBV7-9 and TRBJ2-1; D is undetermined. Germline V gene lookup returns CDR1 SEHNR and CDR2 FQNEAQ (reference sequence). The CDR3 is made up of 13 amino acids. V dropped 5 bases and J dropped 8 bases, with 13 bases sitting between them. CDR3 region: CASSPLNHDEQFF. The CDR3 coding sequence is TGTGCCAGCAGCCCCCTGAACCACGATGAGCAGTTCTTC.

The chain has TRBV4-1 and TRBJ2-1; 10 bases fit TRBD2. Germline CDR1 is MGHRA and CDR2 is YSYEKL. This CDR3 has 17 amino acids. J gave up 4 bases and V 0 bases, and 6 bases lay outside the gene matches. CDR3 region: CASSQDRTSGRYNEQFF. CDR3 bases: TGCGCCAGCAGCCAAGATAGGACTAGCGGCCGATACAATGAGCAGTTCTTC.

V gene TRBV12-3 or TRBV12-4 combines with J gene TRBJ2-3, with D perhaps matching TRBD1 (5 bases). V lost 8 bases and J lost 8, with 11 bases in between. This CDR3 comprises 11 residues. The CDR3: CASFLRGTQYF. The CDR3, as DNA: TGTGCCAGCTTTTTAAGGGGTACGCAGTATTTT.